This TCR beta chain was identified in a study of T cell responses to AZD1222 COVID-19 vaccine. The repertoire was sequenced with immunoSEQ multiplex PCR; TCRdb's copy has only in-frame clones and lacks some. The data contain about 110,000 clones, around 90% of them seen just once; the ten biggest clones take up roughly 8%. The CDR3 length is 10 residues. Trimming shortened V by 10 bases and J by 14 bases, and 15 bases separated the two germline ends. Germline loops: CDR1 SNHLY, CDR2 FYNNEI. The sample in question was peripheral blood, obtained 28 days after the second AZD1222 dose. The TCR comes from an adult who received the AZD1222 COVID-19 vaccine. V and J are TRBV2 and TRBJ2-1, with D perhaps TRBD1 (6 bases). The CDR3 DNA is TGTGCCATCCGGGACACTGGTGAGTTCTTC. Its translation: CAIRDTGEFF.